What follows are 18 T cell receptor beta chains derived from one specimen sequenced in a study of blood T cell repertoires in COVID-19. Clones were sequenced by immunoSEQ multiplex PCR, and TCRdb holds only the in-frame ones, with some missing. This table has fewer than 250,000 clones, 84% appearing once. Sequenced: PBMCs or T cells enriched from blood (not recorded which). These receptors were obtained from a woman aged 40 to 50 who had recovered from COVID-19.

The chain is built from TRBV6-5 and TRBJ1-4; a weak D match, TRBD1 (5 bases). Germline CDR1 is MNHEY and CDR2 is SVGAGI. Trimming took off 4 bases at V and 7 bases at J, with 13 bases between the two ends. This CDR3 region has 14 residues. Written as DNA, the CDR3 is TGTGCCAGCAGTTCTCAGGGATACGGTGAAAAACTGTTTTTT. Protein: CASSSQGYGEKLFF.

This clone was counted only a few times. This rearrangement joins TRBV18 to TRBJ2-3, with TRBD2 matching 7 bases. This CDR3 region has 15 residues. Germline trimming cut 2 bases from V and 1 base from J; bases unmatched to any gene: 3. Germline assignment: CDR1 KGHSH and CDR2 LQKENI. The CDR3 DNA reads TGTGCCAGCTCACCAAGTGGGGGGGGCACAGATACGCAGTATTTT. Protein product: CASSPSGGGTDTQYF. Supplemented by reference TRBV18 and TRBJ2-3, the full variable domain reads NAGVMQNPRHLVRRRGQEARLRCSPMKGHSHVYWYRQLPEEGLKFMVYLQKENIIDESGMPKERFSAEFPKEGPSILRIQQVVRGDSAAYFCASSPSGGGTDTQYFGPGTRLTVL.

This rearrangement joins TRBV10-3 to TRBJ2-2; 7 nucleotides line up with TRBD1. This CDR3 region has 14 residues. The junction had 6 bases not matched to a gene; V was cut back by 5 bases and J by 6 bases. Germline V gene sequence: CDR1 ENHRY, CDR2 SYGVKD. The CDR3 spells CAISTGVTAGELFF. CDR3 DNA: TGTGCCATCAGTACAGGGGTAACCGCCGGGGAGCTGTTTTTT.

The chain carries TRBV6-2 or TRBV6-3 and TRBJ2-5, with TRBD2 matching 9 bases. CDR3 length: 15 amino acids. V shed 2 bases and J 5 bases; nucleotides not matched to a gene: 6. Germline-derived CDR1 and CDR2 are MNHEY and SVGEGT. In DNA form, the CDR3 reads TGTGCCAGCAGTTACCTTTGGACTAGCGCCGAGACCCAGTACTTC. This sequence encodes CASSYLWTSAETQYF.

The chain's CDR3 is CASSYGRSIQPQHF. The CDR3, as DNA: TGTGCCAGCAGTTACGGGAGGAGTATTCAGCCCCAGCATTTT. This chain connects TRBV6-2 or TRBV6-3 to TRBJ1-5; D is undetermined. The CDR3 runs to 14 residues. The germline gives CDR1 MNHEY, CDR2 SVGEGT. Trimming cost V 2 bases and J 6 bases, with 11 bases left between them.

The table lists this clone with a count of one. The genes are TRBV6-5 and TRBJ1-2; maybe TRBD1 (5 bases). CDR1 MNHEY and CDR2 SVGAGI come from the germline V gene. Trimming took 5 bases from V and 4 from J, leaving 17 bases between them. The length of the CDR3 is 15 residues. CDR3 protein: CASSNAAGGAYGYTF. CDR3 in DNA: TGTGCCAGCAGTAACGCGGCAGGCGGGGCCTATGGCTACACCTTC.

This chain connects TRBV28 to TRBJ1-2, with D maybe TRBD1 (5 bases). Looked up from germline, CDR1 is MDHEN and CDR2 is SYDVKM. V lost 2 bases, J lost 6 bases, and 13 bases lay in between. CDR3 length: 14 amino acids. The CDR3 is CASSLQSTADGYTF. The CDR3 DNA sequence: TGTGCCAGCAGTTTACAGTCGACAGCCGATGGCTACACCTTC.

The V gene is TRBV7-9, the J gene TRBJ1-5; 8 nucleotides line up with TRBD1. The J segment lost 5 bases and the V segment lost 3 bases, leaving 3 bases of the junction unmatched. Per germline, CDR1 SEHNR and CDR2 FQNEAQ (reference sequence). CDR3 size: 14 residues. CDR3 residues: CASSFSGGDQPQHF. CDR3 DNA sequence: TGTGCCAGCAGCTTCTCAGGGGGCGATCAGCCCCAGCATTTT.

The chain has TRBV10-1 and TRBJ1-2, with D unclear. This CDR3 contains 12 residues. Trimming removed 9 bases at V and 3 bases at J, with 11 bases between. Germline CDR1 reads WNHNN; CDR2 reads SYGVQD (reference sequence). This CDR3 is CARSGFDYGYTF. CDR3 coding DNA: TGCGCCAGGTCGGGATTCGACTATGGCTACACCTTC.

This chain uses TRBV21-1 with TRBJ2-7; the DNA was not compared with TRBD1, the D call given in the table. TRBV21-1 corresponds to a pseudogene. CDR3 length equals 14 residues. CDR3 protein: CASSSGTGVEEQYF. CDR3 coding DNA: TGTGCCAGCAGCAGTGGGACAGGGGTAGAGGAGCAGTACTTC.

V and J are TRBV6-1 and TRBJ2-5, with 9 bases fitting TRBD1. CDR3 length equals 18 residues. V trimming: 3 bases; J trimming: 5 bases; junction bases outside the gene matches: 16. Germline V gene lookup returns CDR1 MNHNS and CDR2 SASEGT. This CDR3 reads CASSEPGQGRSARETQYF. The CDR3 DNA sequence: TGTGCCAGCAGTGAGCCGGGACAGGGAAGGAGCGCAAGGGAGACCCAGTACTTC.

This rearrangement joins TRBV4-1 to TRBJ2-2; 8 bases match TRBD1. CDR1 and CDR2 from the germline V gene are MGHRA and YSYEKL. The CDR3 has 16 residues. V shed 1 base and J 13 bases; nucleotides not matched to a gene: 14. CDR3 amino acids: CASSQGRDRSPPWLFF. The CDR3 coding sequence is TGCGCCAGCAGCCAAGGCCGGGACAGGAGTCCTCCGTGGCTGTTTTTT.

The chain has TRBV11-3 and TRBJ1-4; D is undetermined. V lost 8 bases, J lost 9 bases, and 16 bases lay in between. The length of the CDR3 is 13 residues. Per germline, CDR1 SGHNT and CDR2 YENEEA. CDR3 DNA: TGTGCCAGCGGCCGGGAGGCAGAGCAAAAACTGTTTTTT. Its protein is CASGREAEQKLFF.

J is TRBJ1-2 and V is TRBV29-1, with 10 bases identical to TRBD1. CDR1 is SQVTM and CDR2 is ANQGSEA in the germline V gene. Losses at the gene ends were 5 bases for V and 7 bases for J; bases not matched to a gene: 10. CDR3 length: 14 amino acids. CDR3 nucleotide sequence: TGCAGCGTTCGGACAGGGGGAAGTAGTTTTGGCTACACCTTC. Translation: CSVRTGGSSFGYTF.

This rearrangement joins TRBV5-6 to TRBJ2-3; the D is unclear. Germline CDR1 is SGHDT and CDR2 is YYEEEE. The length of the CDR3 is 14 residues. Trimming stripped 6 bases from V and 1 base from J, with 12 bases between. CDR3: CASTPRGRTDTQYF. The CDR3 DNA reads TGTGCCAGCACCCCGCGCGGCCGCACAGATACGCAGTATTTT.

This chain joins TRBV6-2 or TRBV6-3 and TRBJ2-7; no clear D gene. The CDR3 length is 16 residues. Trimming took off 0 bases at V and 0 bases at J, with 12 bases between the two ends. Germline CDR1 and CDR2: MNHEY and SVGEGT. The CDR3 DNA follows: TGTGCCAGCAGTTACTCCGCCGGGTCACTCTCCTACGAGCAGTACGTC. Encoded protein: CASSYSAGSLSYEQYV.

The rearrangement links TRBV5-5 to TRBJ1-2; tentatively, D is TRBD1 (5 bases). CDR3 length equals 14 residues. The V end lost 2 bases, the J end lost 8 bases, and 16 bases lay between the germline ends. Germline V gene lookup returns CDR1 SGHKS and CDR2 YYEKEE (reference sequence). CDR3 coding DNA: TGTGCCAGCAGCTTTACAGGCCTGATAGGCGGCTACACCTTC. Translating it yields CASSFTGLIGGYTF.

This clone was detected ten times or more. In DNA, the CDR3 is TGTGCCAGTAGTATGACCCCACTACCCGTCATAGATACGCAGTATTTT. This codes for CASSMTPLPVIDTQYF. This chain joins TRBV19 and TRBJ2-3; D call uncertain. From germline, CDR1 is LNHDA and CDR2 SQIVND (reference sequence). The CDR3 is made up of 16 amino acids. V was trimmed by 3 bases and J by 5 bases, leaving 18 bases between them.